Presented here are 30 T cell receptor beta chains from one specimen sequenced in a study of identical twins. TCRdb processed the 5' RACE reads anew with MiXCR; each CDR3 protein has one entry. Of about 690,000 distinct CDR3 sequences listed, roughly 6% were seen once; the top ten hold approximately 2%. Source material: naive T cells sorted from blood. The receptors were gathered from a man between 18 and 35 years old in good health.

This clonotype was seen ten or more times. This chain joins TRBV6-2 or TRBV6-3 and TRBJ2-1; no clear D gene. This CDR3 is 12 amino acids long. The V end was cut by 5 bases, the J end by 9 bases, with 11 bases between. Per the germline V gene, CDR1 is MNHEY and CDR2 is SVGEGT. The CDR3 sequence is CASSRTSSEQFF. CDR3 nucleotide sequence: TGTGCCAGCAGTCGTACTTCCAGTGAGCAGTTCTTC.

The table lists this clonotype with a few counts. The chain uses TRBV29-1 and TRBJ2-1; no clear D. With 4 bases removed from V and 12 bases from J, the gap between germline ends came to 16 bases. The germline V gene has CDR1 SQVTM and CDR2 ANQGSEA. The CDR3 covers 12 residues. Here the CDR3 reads CSVVGPGHVQFF. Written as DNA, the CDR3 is TGCAGCGTTGTTGGCCCGGGTCATGTGCAGTTCTTC.

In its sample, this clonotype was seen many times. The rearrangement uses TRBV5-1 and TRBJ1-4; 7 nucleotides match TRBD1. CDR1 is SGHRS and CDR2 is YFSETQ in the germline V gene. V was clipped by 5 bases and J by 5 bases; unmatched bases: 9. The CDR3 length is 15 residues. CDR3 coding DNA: TGCGCCAGCAGATCACAGACAGGGTTGAATGAAAAACTGTTTTTT. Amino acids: CASRSQTGLNEKLFF.

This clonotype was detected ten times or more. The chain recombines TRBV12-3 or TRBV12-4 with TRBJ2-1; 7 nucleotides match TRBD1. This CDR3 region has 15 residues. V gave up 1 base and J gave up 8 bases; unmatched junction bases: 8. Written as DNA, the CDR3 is TGTGCCAGCAGTTTAGAAACAGGGGAAATATATGAGCAGTTCTTC. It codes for CASSLETGEIYEQFF.

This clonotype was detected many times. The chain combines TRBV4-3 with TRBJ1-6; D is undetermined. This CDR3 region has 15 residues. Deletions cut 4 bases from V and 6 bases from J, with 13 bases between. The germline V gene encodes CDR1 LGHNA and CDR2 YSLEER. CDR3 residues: CASSPDGPRNSPLHF. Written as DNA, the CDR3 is TGCGCCAGCAGCCCCGATGGGCCCCGTAATTCACCCCTCCACTTT.

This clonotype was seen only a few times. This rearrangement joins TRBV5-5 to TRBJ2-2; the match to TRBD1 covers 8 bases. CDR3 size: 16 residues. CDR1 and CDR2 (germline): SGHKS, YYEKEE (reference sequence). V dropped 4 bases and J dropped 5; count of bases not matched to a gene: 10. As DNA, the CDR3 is TGTGCCAGCAGCGGATCAGGGGGCGCCGGGACCGGGGAGCTGTTTTTT. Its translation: CASSGSGGAGTGELFF.

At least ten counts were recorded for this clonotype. The CDR3 coding sequence is TGTGCCAGCAGTGCCCCCGACAGTCCCTACGAGCAGTACTTC. Translation gives CASSAPDSPYEQYF. This chain connects TRBV12-3 or TRBV12-4 to TRBJ2-7; a possible D gene is TRBD1 (5 bases). The CDR3 covers 14 residues. Deletions cut 5 bases from V and 2 bases from J, with 13 bases between.

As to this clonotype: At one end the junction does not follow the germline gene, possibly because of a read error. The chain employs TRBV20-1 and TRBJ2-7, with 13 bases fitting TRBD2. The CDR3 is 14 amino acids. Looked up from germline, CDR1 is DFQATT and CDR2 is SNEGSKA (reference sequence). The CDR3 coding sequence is TGCAGTGCTAGAGATGGTTCGGGACTAGCGGGGTCAAACTTC. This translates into CSARDGSGLAGSNF.

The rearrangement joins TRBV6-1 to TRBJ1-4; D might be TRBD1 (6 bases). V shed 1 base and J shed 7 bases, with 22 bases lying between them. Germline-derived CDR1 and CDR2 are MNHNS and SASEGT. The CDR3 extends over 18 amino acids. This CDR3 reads CASSEVARGFRGGEKLFF. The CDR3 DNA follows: TGTGCCAGCAGTGAAGTCGCGAGGGGGTTCCGCGGTGGTGAAAAACTGTTTTTT.

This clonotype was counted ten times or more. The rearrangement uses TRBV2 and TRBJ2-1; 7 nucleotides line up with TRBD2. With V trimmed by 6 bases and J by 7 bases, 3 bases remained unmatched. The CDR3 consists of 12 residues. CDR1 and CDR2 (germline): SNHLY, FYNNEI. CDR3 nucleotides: TGTGCCAGCAGCGGTAGCGGGAATGAGCAGTTCTTC. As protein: CASSGSGNEQFF.

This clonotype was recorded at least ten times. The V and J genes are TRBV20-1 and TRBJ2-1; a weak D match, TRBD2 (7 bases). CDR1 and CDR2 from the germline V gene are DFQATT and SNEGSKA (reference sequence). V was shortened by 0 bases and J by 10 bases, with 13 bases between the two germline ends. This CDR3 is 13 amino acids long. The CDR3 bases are TGCAGTGCTAGAGATCGGGGGGCCCGAGAGCAGTTCTTC. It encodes CSARDRGAREQFF.

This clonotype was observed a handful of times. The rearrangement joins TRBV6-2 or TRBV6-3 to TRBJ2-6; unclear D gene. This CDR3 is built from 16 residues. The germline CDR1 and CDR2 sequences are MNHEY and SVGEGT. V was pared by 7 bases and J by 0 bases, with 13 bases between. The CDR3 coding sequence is TGTGCCAGCACCTACAACTCGGGCTCTGGGGCCAACGTCCTGACTTTC. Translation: CASTYNSGSGANVLTF.

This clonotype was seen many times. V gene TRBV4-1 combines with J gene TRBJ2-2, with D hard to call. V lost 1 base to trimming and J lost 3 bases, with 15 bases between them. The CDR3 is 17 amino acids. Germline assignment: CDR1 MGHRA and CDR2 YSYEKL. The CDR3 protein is CASSQGGPSSDTGELFF. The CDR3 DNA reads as TGCGCCAGCAGCCAAGGCGGACCAAGTTCGGACACCGGGGAGCTGTTTTTT.

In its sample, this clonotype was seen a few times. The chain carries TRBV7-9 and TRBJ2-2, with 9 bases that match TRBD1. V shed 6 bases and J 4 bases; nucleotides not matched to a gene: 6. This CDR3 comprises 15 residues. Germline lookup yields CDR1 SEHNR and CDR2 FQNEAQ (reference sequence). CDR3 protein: CASSLLQGATGELFF. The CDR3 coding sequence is TGTGCCAGCAGTCTATTACAGGGGGCCACCGGGGAGCTGTTTTTT. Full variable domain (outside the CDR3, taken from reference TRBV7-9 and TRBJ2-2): DTGVSQNPRHKITKRGQNVTFRCDPISEHNRLYWYRQTLGQGPEFLTYFQNEAQLEKSRLLSDRFSAERPKGSFSTLEIQRTEQGDSAMYLCASSLLQGATGELFFGEGSRLTVL.

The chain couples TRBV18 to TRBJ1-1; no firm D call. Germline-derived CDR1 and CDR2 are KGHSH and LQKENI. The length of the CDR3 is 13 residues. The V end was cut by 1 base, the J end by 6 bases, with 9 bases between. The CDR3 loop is CASSPQGIAEAFF. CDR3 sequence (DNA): TGTGCCAGCTCACCACAGGGTATCGCTGAAGCTTTCTTT.

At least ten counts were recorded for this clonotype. Written as DNA, the CDR3 is TGTGCCAGCAGCATACTCCGGGACGGCACTGAAGCTTTCTTT. This gives the protein CASSILRDGTEAFF. The chain is built from TRBV6-2 or TRBV6-3 and TRBJ1-1, with D possibly being TRBD1 (5 bases). The CDR3 is 14 amino acids. The germline V and J ends were trimmed by 6 bases and 4 bases, with 15 bases remaining between them. The germline gives CDR1 MNHEY, CDR2 SVGEGT.

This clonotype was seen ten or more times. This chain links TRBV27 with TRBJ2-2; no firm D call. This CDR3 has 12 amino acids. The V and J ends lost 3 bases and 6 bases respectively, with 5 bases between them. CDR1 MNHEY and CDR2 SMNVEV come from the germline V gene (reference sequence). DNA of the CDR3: TGTGCCAGCAGTTTGGAACCCGGGGAGCTGTTTTTT. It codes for CASSLEPGELFF.

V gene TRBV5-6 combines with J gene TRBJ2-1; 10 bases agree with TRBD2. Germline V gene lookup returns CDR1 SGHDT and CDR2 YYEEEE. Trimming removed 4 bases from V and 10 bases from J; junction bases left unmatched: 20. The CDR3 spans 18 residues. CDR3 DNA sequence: TGTGCCAGCAGCCCACGGGGACTAGCGTCCTTCTGGGGGAGGGAGCAGTTCTTC. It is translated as CASSPRGLASFWGREQFF.

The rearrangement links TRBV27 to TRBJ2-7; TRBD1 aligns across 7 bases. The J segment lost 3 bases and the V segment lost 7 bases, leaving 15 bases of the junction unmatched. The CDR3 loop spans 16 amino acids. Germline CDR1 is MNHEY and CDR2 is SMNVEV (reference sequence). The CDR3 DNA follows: TGTGCCAGCACCCAAACGGGGACAGACAGGTACTACGAGCAGTACTTC. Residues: CASTQTGTDRYYEQYF.

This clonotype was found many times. CDR3 region: CASLRQGYEQYF. CDR3 nucleotide sequence: TGTGCCAGCCTCCGGCAGGGTTACGAGCAGTACTTC. The chain carries TRBV11-2 and TRBJ2-7; tentatively, D is TRBD1 (5 bases). CDR1 is SGHAT, CDR2 FQNNGV, per germline. The CDR3 runs to 12 residues. Between the trimmed V and J ends, which lost 8 bases and 4 bases, there was a span of 12 bases. The whole variable domain, remainder taken from reference TRBV11-2 and TRBJ2-7, is EAGVAQSPRYKIIEKRQSVAFWCNPISGHATLYWYQQILGQGPKLLIQFQNNGVVDDSQLPKDRFSAERLKGVDSTLKIQPAKLEDSAVYLCASLRQGYEQYFGPGTRLTVT.

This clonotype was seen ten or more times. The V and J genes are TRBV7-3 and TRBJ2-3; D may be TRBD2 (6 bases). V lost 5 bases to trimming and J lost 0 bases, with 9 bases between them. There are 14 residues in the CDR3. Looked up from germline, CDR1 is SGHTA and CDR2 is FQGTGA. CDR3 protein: CASSPGVSTDTQYF. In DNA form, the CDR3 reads TGTGCCAGCAGCCCGGGGGTCAGCACAGATACGCAGTATTTT.

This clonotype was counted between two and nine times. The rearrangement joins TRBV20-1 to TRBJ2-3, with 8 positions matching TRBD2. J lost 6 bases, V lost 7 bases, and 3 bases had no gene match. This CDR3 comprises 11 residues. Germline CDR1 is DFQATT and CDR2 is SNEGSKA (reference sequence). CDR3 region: CSDGGRDTQYF. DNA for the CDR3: TGCAGTGACGGCGGGAGGGATACGCAGTATTTT.

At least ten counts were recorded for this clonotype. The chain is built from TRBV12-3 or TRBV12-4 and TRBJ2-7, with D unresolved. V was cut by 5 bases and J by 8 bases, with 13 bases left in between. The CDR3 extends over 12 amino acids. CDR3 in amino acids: CASSPDGTKQYF. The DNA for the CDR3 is TGTGCCAGCAGTCCAGACGGCACTAAGCAGTACTTC.

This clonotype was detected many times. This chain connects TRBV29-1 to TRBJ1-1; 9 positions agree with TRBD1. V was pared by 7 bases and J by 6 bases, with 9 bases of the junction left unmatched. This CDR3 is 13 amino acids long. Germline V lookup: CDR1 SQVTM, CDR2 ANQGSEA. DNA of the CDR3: TGCAGCGCCAGAGAGGGACAGGGTGCTGAAGCTTTCTTT. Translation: CSAREGQGAEAFF.

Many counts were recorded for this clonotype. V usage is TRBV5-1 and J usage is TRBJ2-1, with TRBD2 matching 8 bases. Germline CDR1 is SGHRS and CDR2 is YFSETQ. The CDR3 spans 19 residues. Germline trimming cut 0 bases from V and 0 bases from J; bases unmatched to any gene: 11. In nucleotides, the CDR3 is TGCGCCAGCAGCTTGGTAGGGAACCCGGGAGGGGTCTCCTACAATGAGCAGTTCTTC. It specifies CASSLVGNPGGVSYNEQFF.

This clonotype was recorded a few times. The DNA of the CDR3 is TGCGCCAGCAGTGAAAGGACAGGGAGCACAGATACGCAGTATTTT. Translating gives CASSERTGSTDTQYF. The J gene is TRBJ2-3, the V gene TRBV10-2, with 8 bases matching TRBD1. V shed 3 bases and J 0 bases; nucleotides not matched to a gene: 2. The CDR3 consists of 15 residues. Germline assignment: CDR1 WSHSY and CDR2 SAAADI.

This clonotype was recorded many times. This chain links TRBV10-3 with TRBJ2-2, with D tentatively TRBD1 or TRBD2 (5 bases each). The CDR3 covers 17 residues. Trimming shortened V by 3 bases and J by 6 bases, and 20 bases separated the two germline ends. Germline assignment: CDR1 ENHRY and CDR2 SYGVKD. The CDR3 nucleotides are TGTGCCATCAGTGATCGGGGTGAAACAGGACGGGCCGGGGAGCTGTTTTTT. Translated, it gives CAISDRGETGRAGELFF.

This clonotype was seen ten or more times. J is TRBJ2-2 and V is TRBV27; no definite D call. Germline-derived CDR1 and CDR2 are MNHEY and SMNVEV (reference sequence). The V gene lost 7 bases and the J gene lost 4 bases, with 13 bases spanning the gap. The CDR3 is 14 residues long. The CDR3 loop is CASMDGPGTGELFF. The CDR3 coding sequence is TGTGCCAGCATGGACGGGCCAGGCACCGGGGAGCTGTTTTTT.

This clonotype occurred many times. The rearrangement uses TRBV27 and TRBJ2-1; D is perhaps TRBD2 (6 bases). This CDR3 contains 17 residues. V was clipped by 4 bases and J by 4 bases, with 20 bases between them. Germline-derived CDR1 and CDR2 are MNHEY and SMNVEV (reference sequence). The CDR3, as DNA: TGTGCCAGCAGTTCCCGGGACTCAGAACTTGCTTACAATGAGCAGTTCTTC. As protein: CASSSRDSELAYNEQFF.

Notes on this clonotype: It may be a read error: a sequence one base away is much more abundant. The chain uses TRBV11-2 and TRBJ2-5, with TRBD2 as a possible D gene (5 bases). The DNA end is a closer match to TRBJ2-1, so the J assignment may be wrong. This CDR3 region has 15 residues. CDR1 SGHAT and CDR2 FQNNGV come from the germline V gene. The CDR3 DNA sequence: TGTGCCAGCAGCTTAGATTGGTCGGCTAGGGAGACCCAGTTCTTC. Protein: CASSLDWSARETQFF.